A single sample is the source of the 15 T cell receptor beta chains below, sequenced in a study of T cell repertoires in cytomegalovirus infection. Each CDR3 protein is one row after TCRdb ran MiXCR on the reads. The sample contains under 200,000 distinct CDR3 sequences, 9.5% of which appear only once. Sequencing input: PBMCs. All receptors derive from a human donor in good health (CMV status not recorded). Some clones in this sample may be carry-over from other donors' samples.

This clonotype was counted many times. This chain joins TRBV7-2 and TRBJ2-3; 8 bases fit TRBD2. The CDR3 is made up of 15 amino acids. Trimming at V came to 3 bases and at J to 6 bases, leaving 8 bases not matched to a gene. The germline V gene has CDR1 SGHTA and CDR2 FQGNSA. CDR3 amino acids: CASSLPGTRSDTQYF. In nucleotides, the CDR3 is TGTGCCAGCAGCTTGCCCGGGACTAGGAGCGATACGCAGTATTTT.

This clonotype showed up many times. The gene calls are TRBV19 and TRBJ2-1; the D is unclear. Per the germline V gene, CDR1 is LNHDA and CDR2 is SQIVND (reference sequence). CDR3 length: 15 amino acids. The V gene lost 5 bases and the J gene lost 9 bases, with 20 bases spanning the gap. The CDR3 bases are TGTGCCAGTAGTTTGTGGCCCTCCTGGGAAAGTGAGCAGTTCTTC. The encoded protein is CASSLWPSWESEQFF.

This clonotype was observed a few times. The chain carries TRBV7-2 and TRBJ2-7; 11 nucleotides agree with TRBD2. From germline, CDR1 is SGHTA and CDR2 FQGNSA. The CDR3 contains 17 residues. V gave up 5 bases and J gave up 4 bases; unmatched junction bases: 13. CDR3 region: CASSLGFPLAGGYEQYF. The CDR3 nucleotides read TGTGCCAGCAGCCTAGGATTCCCTCTAGCGGGGGGATACGAGCAGTACTTC.

In DNA, the CDR3 is TGTGCCAGCAAGAAGGCGGCTGAAGCTTTCTTT. Protein: CASKKAAEAFF. The chain combines TRBV2 with TRBJ1-1; D is ambiguous. The germline V gene encodes CDR1 SNHLY and CDR2 FYNNEI. The CDR3 runs 11 residues. Trimming cost V 7 bases and J 6 bases, with 9 bases left between them.

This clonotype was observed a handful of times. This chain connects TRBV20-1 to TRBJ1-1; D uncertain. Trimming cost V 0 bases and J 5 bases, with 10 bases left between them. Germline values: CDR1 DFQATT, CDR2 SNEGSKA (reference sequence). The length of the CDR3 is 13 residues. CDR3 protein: CSARDPVATEAFF. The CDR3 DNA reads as TGCAGTGCTAGAGATCCGGTCGCTACTGAAGCTTTCTTT.

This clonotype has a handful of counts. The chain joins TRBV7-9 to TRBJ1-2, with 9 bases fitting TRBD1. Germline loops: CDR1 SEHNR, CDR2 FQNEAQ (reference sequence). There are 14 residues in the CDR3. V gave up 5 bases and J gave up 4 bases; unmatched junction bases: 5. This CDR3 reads CASSPPTGGYGYTF. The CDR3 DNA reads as TGTGCCAGCAGCCCGCCGACAGGGGGCTATGGCTACACCTTC. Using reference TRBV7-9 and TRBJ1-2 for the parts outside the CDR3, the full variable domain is DTGVSQNPRHKITKRGQNVTFRCDPISEHNRLYWYRQTLGQGPEFLTYFQNEAQLEKSRLLSDRFSAERPKGSFSTLEIQRTEQGDSAMYLCASSPPTGGYGYTFGSGTRLTVV.

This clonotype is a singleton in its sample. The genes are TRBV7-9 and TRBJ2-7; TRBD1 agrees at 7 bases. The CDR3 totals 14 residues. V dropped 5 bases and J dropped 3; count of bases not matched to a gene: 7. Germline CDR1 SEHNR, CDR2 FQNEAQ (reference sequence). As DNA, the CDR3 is TGTGCCAGCAGCCCTTGGGACAGTGACTACGAGCAGTACTTC. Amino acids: CASSPWDSDYEQYF.

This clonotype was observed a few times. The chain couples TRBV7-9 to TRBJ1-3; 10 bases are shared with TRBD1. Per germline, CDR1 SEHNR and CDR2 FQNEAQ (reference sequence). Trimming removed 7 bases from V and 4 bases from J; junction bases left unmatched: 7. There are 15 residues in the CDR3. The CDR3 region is CASNIGQGVGNTIYF. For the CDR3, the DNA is TGTGCCAGCAACATCGGACAGGGGGTAGGAAACACCATATATTTT.

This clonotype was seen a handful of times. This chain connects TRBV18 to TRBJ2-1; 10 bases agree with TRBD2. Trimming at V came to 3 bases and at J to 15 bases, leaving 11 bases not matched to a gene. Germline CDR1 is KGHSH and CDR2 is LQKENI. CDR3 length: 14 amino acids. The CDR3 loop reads CASSPGTSESERFF. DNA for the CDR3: TGTGCCAGCTCACCCGGGACTAGCGAGTCCGAGAGGTTCTTC.

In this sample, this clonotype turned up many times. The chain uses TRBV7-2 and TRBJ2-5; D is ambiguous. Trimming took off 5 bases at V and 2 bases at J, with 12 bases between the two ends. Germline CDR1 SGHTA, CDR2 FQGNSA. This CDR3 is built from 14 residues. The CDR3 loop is CASSPTLTQETQYF. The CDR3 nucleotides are TGTGCCAGCAGCCCAACTCTAACTCAAGAGACCCAGTACTTC.

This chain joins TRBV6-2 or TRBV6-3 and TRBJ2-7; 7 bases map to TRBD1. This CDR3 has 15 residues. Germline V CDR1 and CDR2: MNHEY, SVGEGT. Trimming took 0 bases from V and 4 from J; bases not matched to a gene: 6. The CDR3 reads CASSYSNHRGYEQYF. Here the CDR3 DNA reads TGTGCCAGCAGTTACTCCAATCACAGGGGTTACGAGCAGTACTTC.

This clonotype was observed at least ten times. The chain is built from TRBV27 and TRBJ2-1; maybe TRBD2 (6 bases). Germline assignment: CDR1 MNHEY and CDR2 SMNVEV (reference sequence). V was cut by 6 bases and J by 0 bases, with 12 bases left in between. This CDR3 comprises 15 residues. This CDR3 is CASRSDGSSYNEQFF. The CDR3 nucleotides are TGTGCCAGCAGGTCGGACGGGAGCTCCTACAATGAGCAGTTCTTC.

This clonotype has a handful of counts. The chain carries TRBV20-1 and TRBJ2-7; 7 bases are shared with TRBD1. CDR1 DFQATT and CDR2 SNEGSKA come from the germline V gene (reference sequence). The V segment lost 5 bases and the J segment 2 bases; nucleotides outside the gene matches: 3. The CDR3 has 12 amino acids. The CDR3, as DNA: TGCAGTGCTGGGACAGCTGCCTACGAGCAGTACTTC. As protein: CSAGTAAYEQYF.

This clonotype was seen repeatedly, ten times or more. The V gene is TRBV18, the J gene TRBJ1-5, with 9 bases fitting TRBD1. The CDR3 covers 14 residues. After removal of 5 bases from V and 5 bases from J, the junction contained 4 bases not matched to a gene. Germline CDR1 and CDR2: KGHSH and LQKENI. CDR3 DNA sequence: TGTGCCAGCTCAGCAACAGGGGGCCATCAGCCCCAGCATTTT. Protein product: CASSATGGHQPQHF. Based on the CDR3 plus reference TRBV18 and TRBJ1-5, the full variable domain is NAGVMQNPRHLVRRRGQEARLRCSPMKGHSHVYWYRQLPEEGLKFMVYLQKENIIDESGMPKERFSAEFPKEGPSILRIQQVVRGDSAAYFCASSATGGHQPQHFGDGTRLSIL.

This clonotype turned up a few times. The CDR3 coding sequence is TGTGCCACCAGCCCGACGCCGGGCGGGAGAACAGATACGCAGTATTTT. This codes for CATSPTPGGRTDTQYF. The chain combines TRBV24-1 with TRBJ2-3; 7 bases map to TRBD2. The CDR3 sequence is 16 residues long. Germline V gives CDR1 KGHDR, CDR2 SFDVKD. J gave up 3 bases and V 7 bases, and 12 bases lay outside the gene matches.